This entry describes one TCR beta chain. This clone was picked up one time. Its antigen remains undetermined. Per-base quality was not reported, and no clone a single base away is much larger than it. Healthy HIV-negative adults with no recently reported acute infections or vaccinations were included as donors. Every donor was a Caucasian adult living in Nashville, Tennessee, USA. CD4+ T cells were enriched through magnetic negative selection, after which naive cells were positively selected on CD45RA and the remaining negative fraction served as the memory subset. Blood was obtained by leukapheresis, after which PBMCs were separated by Ficoll-Histopaque density gradient centrifugation and cryopreserved in liquid nitrogen vapor phase. Analytical flow cytometry was used to check the purity and quantity of every magnetically sorted T cell population. Genomic DNA was isolated from every sorted fraction and measured by UV absorbance on a Nanodrop 2000c.

Using the deep immunoSEQ assay, multiplex PCR amplified TCR CDR3 regions from genomic DNA. Extracted genomic DNA from each cell subset was spread evenly across all wells of several immunoSEQ 96-well plates, with each plate serving as a replicate. For sorted subsets, each replicate PCR was loaded with 150 to 250 ng genomic DNA, equivalent to 25,000 to 30,000 T cell genomes. Purified libraries were measured with a Qubit 3.0 fluorometer, size-checked on a Bioanalyzer 2100, and measured again with the KAPA Library Quantification kit. Every immunoSEQ 96-well plate was sequenced on a separate single-read 150-cycle Illumina NextSeq 550 flow cell. The original pipeline was this. Because the immunoSEQ output held only junctional sequences and lacked quality scores, the filtering could not match the filtering applied to full-length reads. Sequences were annotated with PyIR, a Python wrapper for IgBLAST v1.9, using IMGT germline references to assign V/J genes and CDR3. Reads with weak V/J assignments (E-value above 1e-6), missing CDR3, stop codons, out-of-frame junctions, or ambiguous translated residues were removed. V3J clonotypes were defined as sequences sharing the same inferred V gene, J gene, and CDR3 amino acid sequence. To compute the percentage overlap between repertoires, the number of shared unique clonotypes was divided by the size of the smaller repertoire. Richness of each repertoire was evaluated using RTK rarefaction, the Chao1 estimator, and Recon v2.1 estimates of unobserved clonotypes. OLGA was used to compute generation probabilities for all TCRbeta clonotypes that the gDNA method yielded from several donors. TCRdb's version of the immuneACCESS table is confined to in-frame rearrangements and falls short of the full clone set. An unresolved V gene accounts for under half of the shortfall where checked; the remainder is of unknown origin. The V and J calls and clone size are taken from that table; D and trimming were inferred from the DNA. The sample table lists over a million clones, roughly 97% of them with a count of one. The ten largest clones represent roughly 1.1% of the sample.

Trimming takes 7 bases from V and 0 bases from J, and the germline ends sit 18 bases apart. Measured from the cysteine to the phenylalanine, the CDR3 is 15 residues long. The entry retains the CDR3 DNA only, 45 bases that are in frame from base 1. CDR1 and CDR2 (SQVTM, ANQGSEA) derive from the germline V gene. These data originate in a study of shared clonotypes between healthy human individuals (dated by TCRdb to 2020 to 2021). As for the study more broadly: A few men and a couple of women, aged 18 to 49 years, made up the cohort. For each donor, three plates each were used for CD4 naive and CD4 memory, two plates were used for CD8 naive, and one plate was used for CD8 memory. Each donor's leukapheresis produced roughly between about 0.9 and 9.5 billion PBMCs. Different laboratories and diverse techniques were used to prepare libraries and sequence TCR repertoires, to increase sequencing depth and limit assay-specific biases. Blood TCR repertoires of about 5 healthy adults were deeply sequenced to estimate repertoire size and the extent of clonotype sharing between individuals.

The research as a whole found: The genetic and exposure-history diversity represented was limited by the small number of donors. Pairwise subsampling indicated that sequencing depth was expected to affect the degree of clonotype sharing among donors. Compared with non-shared clonotypes, the clonotypes found in all four sorted-subset donors had higher generation probabilities. Sampling was restricted to blood, and TCR repertoires in tissue are likely to differ from TCR repertoires in blood. Estimated clonotype richness was generally larger for naive than for memory subsets. Even with the large sequencing depth, rarefaction of the sorted-subset datasets indicated that sequencing was incomplete. Around 5% of naive CD4, 3.5% of naive CD8, 2.3% of memory CD4, and approximately 0.4% of memory CD8 clonotypes were shared across several donors.

The receptor was isolated from a man aged 30 to 45 in good health. Material for sequencing was naive CD4+ T cells sorted from blood. The meaning of the sample's cell subset or site label: CD45RA+ positively selected. The rearrangement combines TRBV29-1 with TRBJ1-1, with a tentative D gene TRBD1 over 5 matching bases. The bases read TGCAGCGCCCAAAGGGGCAGCTCATTGAACACTGAAGCTTTCTTT. Its coded protein is CSAQRGSSLNTEAFF.